This paragraph reports one T cell receptor beta chain. No cognate antigen has been identified for it. Nothing much larger sits one base from this clone, and base qualities are not available. Preparation of the library involved RACE. Sequencing instrument: NextSeq 500. During library preparation, unique molecular identifiers were attached to individual cDNA molecules so that TCRs could be counted in a quantitative, reproducible way. Each blood RNA sample was used to sequence both TCR alpha and TCR beta chains. Under the source paper's analysis protocol: Samples had a median of roughly 100,000 TCRs, with a range from roughly 23,224 to 700,000. The Decombinator software suite was used to annotate the V, J and CDR3 of the TCR reads. For the PS versus PT1 abundance plots, all samples were subsampled to the same number of TCRs (28,000). TCRs were defined as expanded if absent before sensitization and observed at least eight times at the 2-week time point. TCRdb trimmed public reads at Q25 via fastp, called clones via MiXCR and kept in-frame beta chains. Entries are consolidated by CDR3 protein sequence, retaining the most common genes and DNA. What appears here as the V and J calls and clone size reflects TCRdb's work, not the paper's. In all, the sample holds approximately 100,000 distinct CDR3 sequences, and roughly a tenth of those were seen once. 3.1% of the sample goes to the ten largest clones.

These data belong to a study of human T cells and chemical hapten exposure (dated by TCRdb to about 2021). Context from the whole study: For sensitization, 2% DPC in acetone was applied to a 2 cm by 2 cm area of upper inner arm skin. Throughout the study period of approximately 23 weeks, patients also received therapeutic DPC doses to the scalp every week. Patch tests used Finn chambers with 0.01% DPC on the upper back, scored after 6 days by International Contact Dermatitis Research Group standards. The mostly female patient cohort included alopecia areata with under or over 50% scalp involvement, alopecia totalis and alopecia universalis. The libraries were sequenced as a pool, and the TCR yield per sample differed mostly because of small variations in library volumes within the pool. In alopecia patients, the study followed how the peripheral blood TCR repertoire changed in vivo over primary and secondary sensitization to diphenylcyclopropenone (DPC), a hapten. Patient blood was sampled pre-sensitization (week 0) and at 2, 6 and about 24 weeks after DPC sensitization. Twenty-nine alopecia patients gave blood for TCR sequencing at one to four time points (pre-sensitization, 2, 6 and 24 weeks).

There are 14 amino acids in the CDR3, from cysteine to phenylalanine inclusive. Solely the CDR3 DNA is kept, with 42 bases framed from the first base. In the paper's terms, the time point label means: patch test 2, 6 weeks after DPC sensitization. The treatment or condition label of this sample denotes: therapeutic diphenylcyclopropenone sensitization with weekly scalp DPC. Blood at each patch-test visit was drawn before the patch test was applied. Patients were eligible if aged 18 to 70, diagnosed with alopecia and judged suitable for DPC therapy, and pregnant patients were excluded. Unfractionated whole blood was collected in Tempus Blood RNA tubes, and total RNA was extracted from that blood. Overall study results and their limits: Because every patient had alopecia, a presumed autoimmune disease, the patients' immune response might differ from that of healthy individuals. After repeated subsampling, the strength of the expansion versus patch-test correlation and the threshold at which it became significant changed. Patch test score correlated positively with the number of PT1 expanded TCRs, reaching significance at thresholds 8, 16 and 32 but not at 4. Expanded TCRs formed significantly more large CDR3 similarity clusters than pre-sensitization or healthy control sets, consistent with antigen-driven responses. The number of TCRs above 1 in 1000 frequency did not change with DPC sensitization; there was no evidence of global repertoire structure alterations.

The sequenced sample was whole blood, obtained in connection with sensitization to the hapten diphenylcyclopropenone (DPC). The receptor was isolated from a woman aged 40 to 50 with alopecia areata. Some clones in this sample may be carry-over from other donors' samples. The chain is assembled from TRBV21-1 and TRBJ2-1; no DNA check was done on the table's D call, TRBD1. TRBV21-1 is a pseudogene locus. The sequence in DNA is TGTGCCAGCAGCAAAGATATGGAGGGGGGGGAGCAGTTCTTC. It codes for CASSKDMEGGEQFF.